Listed here is a single T cell receptor beta chain. The sample originates from a study of Graves' ophthalmopathy and Graves' hyperthyroidism. The CDR3 is made up of 14 amino acids. The germline V gene encodes CDR1 LNHNV and CDR2 YYDKDF (reference sequence). Deletions cut 7 bases from V and 9 bases from J, with 19 bases between. Moderate-to-severe activity, CAS at least 3, NOSPECS at least 4 and duration under 3 months characterized donors with ophthalmopathy. Among the exclusions were patients with other autoimmune diseases, uncontrolled infections, pregnancy or lactation. Diagnosis relied on clinical symptoms, serum thyroxine, TRAb, thyroid ultrasound and orbital computed tomography. Researchers took RNA transcripts and amplified TCR beta CDR3 regions from them. HTBI primers primed a first-round RT-PCR, and a second-round multiplex PCR followed. TCRdb redid the calling of the multiplex PCR reads with MiXCR, one entry per CDR3 protein. Among 600,000 to 700,000 distinct CDR3 sequences listed, over 40% were seen once.

Sequences were obtained from peripheral blood. This sequence was found in an adult man with Graves' ophthalmopathy. V and J are TRBV15 and TRBJ2-1; D is possibly TRBD2 (7 bases). The CDR3: CATKGAGHNSEQFF. As DNA, the CDR3 is TGTGCCACCAAGGGAGCGGGACATAACAGTGAGCAGTTCTTC.